Below, 5 T cell receptor beta chains from the same sample are listed, as sequenced in a study of T cell changes during pregnancy in multiple sclerosis. Profiling relied on immunoSEQ multiplex PCR, and the TCRdb table lists in-frame clones only, not all of them. The repertoire includes tens of thousands of clones, 92% of them detected once, and about 1.4% sits in the top ten. The sequencing used peripheral blood, collected in the second trimester of pregnancy. Every receptor here comes from a female donor in good health, enrolled as a control in a pregnancy study.

The gene calls are TRBV6-6 and TRBJ2-1, with a tentative D call TRBD1 (5 bases). The germline CDR1 and CDR2 sequences are MNHNY and SVGAGI (reference sequence). The CDR3 loop spans 11 amino acids. Trimming removed 11 bases at V and 7 bases at J, with 12 bases between. This CDR3 reads CAVSKGNEQFF. The CDR3 DNA is TGTGCCGTCTCCAAGGGGAATGAGCAGTTCTTC.

This clone showed up just a few times. The chain recombines TRBV9 with TRBJ2-7; no firm D call. Germline V CDR1 and CDR2: SGDLS, YYNGEE. The CDR3 extends over 14 amino acids. V lost 0 bases and J lost 7, with 14 bases in between. The CDR3 loop reads CASSVAAGTREQYF. CDR3 nucleotides: TGTGCCAGCAGCGTAGCAGCAGGTACCAGGGAGCAGTACTTC.

This rearrangement joins TRBV28 to TRBJ1-6; unclear D gene. V was shortened by 3 bases and J by 10 bases, with 4 bases between the two germline ends. The CDR3 contains 11 residues. The germline V gene encodes CDR1 MDHEN and CDR2 SYDVKM. The CDR3 spells CASSFGSPLHF. CDR3 DNA sequence: TGTGCCAGCAGTTTCGGGTCACCCCTCCACTTT.

The gene calls are TRBV5-4 and TRBJ2-5; 7 positions match TRBD1. Germline CDR1 is SGHNT and CDR2 is YYREEE (reference sequence). The trim removed 0 bases at V and 3 bases at J, leaving 5 bases unmatched. The CDR3 consists of 15 residues. The CDR3: CASSLARDSKETQYF. CDR3 in DNA: TGTGCCAGCAGCTTGGCCCGGGACAGCAAAGAGACCCAGTACTTC.

CDR3 sequence: CASSPASGRQNEQFF. CDR3 DNA: TGTGCCAGTAGTCCCGCTAGCGGCCGGCAGAATGAGCAGTTCTTC. The chain has TRBV19 and TRBJ2-1; 7 bases fit TRBD2. The V segment lost 5 bases and the J segment 7 bases; nucleotides outside the gene matches: 11. The CDR3 is 15 amino acids. Looked up from germline, CDR1 is LNHDA and CDR2 is SQIVND (reference sequence).